The clone carrying this T cell receptor beta chain was observed once. Its target is unknown. The sample belongs to a study of cytomegalovirus exposure and HLA in healthy donors. Study summary: An earlier analysis identified under 130 million unique TCR beta sequences in 150 million to 200 million T cells. A data release that came early held roughly 85 million unique TCRs from HLA-typed donors. Of 300 to 450 genotyped donors, approximately 84% clustered with self-reported Caucasian donors. General study points: With high specificity and sensitivity, the classifier reportedly diagnosed cytomegalovirus status.

Amplification used 60 Vbeta primers and 13 Jbeta primers. Sequencing used immunoSEQ multiplex PCR; TCRdb keeps in-frame clones, though not all of them. The sample comprises 150,000 to 180,000 clones, about 83% of which are singletons, and roughly 4.2% rests with the top ten. Sequencing input: PBMCs. The receptor was isolated from a woman in her forties in good health and CMV-seronegative.

The CDR3 bases are TGTGCCAGCAGCCAGGGGGGGGCCGGGGAGACCCAGTACTTC. This codes for CASSQGGAGETQYF. The J gene is TRBJ2-5, the V gene TRBV4-2; D is possibly TRBD2 (7 bases). The CDR3 covers 14 residues. V was pared by 3 bases and J by 5 bases, with 13 bases between. Germline lookup yields CDR1 LGHNA and CDR2 YNFKEQ.